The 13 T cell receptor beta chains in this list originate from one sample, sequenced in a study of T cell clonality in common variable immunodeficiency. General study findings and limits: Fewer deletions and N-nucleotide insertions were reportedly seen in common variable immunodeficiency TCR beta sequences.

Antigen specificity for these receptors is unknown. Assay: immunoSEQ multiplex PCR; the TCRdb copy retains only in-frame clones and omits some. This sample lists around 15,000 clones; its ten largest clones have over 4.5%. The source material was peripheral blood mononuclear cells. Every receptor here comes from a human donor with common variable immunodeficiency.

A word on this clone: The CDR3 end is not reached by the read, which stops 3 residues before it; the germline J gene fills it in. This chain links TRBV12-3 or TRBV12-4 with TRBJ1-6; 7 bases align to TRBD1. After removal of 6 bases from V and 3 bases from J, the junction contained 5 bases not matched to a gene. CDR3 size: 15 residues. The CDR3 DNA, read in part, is TGTGCCAGCAGCTCCCAGGGGGTCTATAATTCACCC. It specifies CASSSQGVYNSP. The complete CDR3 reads CASSSQGVYNSPLHF.

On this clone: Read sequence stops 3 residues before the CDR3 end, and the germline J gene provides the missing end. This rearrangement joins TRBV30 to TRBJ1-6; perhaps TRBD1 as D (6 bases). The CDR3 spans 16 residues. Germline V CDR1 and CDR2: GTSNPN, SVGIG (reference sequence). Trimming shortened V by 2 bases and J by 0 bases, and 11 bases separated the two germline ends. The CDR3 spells CAWSKQGSSYNSPLHF. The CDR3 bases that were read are TGTGCCTGGAGTAAACAGGGTAGCTCCTATAATTCACCC. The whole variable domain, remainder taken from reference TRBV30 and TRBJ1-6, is SQTIHQWPATLVQPVGSPLSLECTVEGTSNPNLYWYRQAAGRGLQLLFYSVGIGQISSEVPQNLSASRPQDRQFILSSKKLLLSDSGFYLCAWSKQGSSYNSPLHFGNGTRLTVT.

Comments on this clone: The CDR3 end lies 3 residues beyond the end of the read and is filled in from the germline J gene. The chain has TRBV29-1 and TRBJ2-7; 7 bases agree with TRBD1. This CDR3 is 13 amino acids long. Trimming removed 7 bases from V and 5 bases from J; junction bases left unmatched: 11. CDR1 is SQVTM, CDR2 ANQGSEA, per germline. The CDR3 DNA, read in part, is TGCAGCGCTTCGGACAGGTTGGGGGACGAG. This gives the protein CSASDRLGDE. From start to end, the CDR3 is CSASDRLGDEQYF.

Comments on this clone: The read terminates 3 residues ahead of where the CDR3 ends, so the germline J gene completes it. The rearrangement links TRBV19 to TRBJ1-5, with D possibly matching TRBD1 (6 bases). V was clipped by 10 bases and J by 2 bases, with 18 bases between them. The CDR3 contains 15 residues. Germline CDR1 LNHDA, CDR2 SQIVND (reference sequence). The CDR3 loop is CATSEQGSGNQPQHF. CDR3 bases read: TGTGCCACCTCCGAACAGGGATCGGGCAATCAGCCC.

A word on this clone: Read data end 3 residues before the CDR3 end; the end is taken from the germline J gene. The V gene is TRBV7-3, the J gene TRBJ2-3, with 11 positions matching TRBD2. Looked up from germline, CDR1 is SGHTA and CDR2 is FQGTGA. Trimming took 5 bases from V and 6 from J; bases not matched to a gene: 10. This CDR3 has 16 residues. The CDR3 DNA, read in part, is TGTGCCAGCAGCCCATTCACTAGCGGGAGTACCGATACG. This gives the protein CASSPFTSGSTDT. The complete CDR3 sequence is CASSPFTSGSTDTQYF.

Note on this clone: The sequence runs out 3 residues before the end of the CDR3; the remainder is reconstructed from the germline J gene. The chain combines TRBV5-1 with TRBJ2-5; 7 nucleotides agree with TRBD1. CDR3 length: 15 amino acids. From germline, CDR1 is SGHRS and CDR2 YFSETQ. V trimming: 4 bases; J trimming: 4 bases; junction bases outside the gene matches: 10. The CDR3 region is CASSLQQGVGETQYF. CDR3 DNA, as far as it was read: TGCGCCAGCAGCCTACAGCAGGGGGTTGGAGAGACC.

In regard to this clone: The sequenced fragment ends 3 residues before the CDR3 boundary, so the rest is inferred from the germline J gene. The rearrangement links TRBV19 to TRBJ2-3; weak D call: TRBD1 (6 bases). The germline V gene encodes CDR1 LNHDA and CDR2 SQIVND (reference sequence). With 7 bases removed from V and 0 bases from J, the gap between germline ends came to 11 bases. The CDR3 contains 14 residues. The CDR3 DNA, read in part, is TGTGCCAGTAACCCCAGGGGAAGCACAGATACG. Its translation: CASNPRGSTDT. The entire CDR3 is CASNPRGSTDTQYF.

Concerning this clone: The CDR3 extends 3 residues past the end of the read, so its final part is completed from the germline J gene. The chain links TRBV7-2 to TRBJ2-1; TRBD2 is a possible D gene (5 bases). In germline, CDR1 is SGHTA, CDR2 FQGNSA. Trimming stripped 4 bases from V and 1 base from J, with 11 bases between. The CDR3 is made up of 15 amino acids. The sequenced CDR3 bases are TGTGCCAGCAGCTCAACTAGTAGGTCCTACAATGAG. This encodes CASSSTSRSYNE. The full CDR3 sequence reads CASSSTSRSYNEQFF.

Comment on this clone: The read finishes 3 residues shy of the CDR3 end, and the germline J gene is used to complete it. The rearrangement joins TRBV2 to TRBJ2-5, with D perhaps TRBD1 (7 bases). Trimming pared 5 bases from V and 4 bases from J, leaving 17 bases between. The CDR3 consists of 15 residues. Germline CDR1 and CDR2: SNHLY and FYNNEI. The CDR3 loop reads CASSPRGGGRETQYF. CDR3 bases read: TGTGCCAGCAGTCCCCGAGGAGGGGGCAGAGAGACC. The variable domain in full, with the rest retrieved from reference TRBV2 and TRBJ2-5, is EPEVTQTPSHQVTQMGQEVILRCVPISNHLYFYWYRQILGQKVEFLVSFYNNEISEKSEIFDDQFSVERPDGSNFTLKIRSTKLEDSAMYFCASSPRGGGRETQYFGPGTRLLVL.

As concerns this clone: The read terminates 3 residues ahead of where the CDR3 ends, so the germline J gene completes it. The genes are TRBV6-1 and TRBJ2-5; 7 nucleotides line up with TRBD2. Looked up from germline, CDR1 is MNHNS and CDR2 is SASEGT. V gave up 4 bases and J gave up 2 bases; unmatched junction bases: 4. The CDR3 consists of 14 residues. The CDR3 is CASSGRGGQETQYF. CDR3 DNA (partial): TGTGCCAGCAGTGGGAGGGGAGGGCAAGAGACC.

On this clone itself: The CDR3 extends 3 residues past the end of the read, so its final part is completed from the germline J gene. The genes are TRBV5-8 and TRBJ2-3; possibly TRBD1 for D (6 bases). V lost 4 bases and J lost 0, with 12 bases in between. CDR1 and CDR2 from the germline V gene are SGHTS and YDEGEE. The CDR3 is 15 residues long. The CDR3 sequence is CASSPGHLSTDTQYF. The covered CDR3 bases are TGTGCCAGCAGCCCGGGACATCTCAGCACAGATACG.

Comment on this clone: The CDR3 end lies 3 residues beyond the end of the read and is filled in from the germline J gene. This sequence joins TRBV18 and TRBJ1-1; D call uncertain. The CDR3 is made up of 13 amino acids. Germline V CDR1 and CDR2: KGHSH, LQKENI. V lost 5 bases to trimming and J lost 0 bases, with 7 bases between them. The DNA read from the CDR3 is TGTGCCAGCTCATACAGTTTGAACACTGAA. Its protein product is CASSYSLNTE. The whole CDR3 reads CASSYSLNTEAFF.

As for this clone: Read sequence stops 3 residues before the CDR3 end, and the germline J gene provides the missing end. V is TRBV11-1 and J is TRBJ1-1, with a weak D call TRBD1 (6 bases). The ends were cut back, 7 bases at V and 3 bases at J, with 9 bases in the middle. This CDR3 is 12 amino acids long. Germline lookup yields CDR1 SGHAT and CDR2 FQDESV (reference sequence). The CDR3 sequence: CASTGEDTEAFF. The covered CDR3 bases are TGTGCCAGCACAGGGGAGGACACTGAA.